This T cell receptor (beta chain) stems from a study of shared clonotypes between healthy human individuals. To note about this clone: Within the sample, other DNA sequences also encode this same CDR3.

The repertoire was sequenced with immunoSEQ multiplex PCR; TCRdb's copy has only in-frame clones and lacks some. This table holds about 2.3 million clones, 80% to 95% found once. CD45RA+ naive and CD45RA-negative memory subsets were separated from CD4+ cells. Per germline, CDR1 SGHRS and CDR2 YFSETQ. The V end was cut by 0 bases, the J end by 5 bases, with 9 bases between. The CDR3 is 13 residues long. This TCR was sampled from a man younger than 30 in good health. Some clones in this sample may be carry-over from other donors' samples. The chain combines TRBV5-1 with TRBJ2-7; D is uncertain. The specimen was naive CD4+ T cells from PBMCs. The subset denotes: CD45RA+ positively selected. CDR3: CASSLAGKDEQYF. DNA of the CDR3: TGCGCCAGCAGCTTGGCGGGTAAGGACGAGCAGTACTTC.